Listed below are T cell receptor beta chains from one sample, sequenced in a study of a mutant IDH1 vaccine in newly diagnosed glioma. What these receptors recognize is not known. TCRdb's copy holds only in-frame clones and misses some; the assay was immunoSEQ multiplex PCR. The data contain about 32,000 clones, 82% of them singletons. The sample was PBMCs, taken from a glioma patient whose treatment included an IDH1 peptide vaccine. These receptor sequences come from a woman aged 18-29 years with glioma. The CDR3 runs from the conserved cysteine through the conserved F or W. A D gene is named only where the DNA matches it firmly. The size field is filled for only some rows; it gives once, few, many or a size class.

cdr3_nt	cdr3_aa	d_call	clone_size	j_call	v_call
TGTGCCAGCAGCTTCAAGACAGGGGGCAAAACCTACGAGCAGTACTTC	CASSFKTGGKTYEQYF	TRBD1	-	TRBJ2-7	TRBV7-9
TGTGCCAGCAGCCCTCGAGGGGGAGAGACCCAGTACTTC	CASSPRGGETQYF	-	-	TRBJ2-5	TRBV5-4
TGTGCCAGCAGTGCCCCAAGGGGGACAGAGGCCTACGAGCAGTACTTC	CASSAPRGTEAYEQYF	TRBD1	-	TRBJ2-7	TRBV6-1
TGTGCCAGCAGTTCTCACAGGGCTAATCAGCCCCAGCATTTT	CASSSHRANQPQHF	-	-	TRBJ1-5	TRBV25-1
TGTGCCAGCAGTTACCATCAGGGGGGCACAGATACGCAGTATTTT	CASSYHQGGTDTQYF	TRBD1	-	TRBJ2-3	TRBV6-6
TGCGCCAGCAGCCAAGATTACCGGGCTAATGAAAAACTGTTTTTT	CASSQDYRANEKLFF	-	-	TRBJ1-4	TRBV4-3
TGTGCCAGCAGGGGACCCACAGGGTCCAATGAAAAACTGTTTTTT	CASRGPTGSNEKLFF	-	-	TRBJ1-4	TRBV6-1
TGTGCCAGCAGCTTACTGGCTCAGGCGGGCAAAGAGCAGTTCTTC	CASSLLAQAGKEQFF	-	-	TRBJ2-1	TRBV7-9
TGTGCCAGCAGCTTAGGGTTAGCGGGTCTCGGGGATACGCAGTATTTT	CASSLGLAGLGDTQYF	TRBD2	-	TRBJ2-3	TRBV7-3
TGTGCCAGCAGTTCGATCCACCGGGGCTTCTACGAGCAGTACTTC	CASSSIHRGFYEQYF	-	-	TRBJ2-7	TRBV6-1
TGCGCCAGCAAACCCCAAGGATTTAGCACAGATACGCAGTATTTT	CASKPQGFSTDTQYF	-	-	TRBJ2-3	TRBV5-1
TGTGCCAGCAGGCCGACAGGTCGCGGAAACACCATATATTTT	CASRPTGRGNTIYF	-	-	TRBJ1-3	TRBV28
TGTGCCAGCAGCCGGGACTCAACAGATACGCAGTATTTT	CASSRDSTDTQYF	-	once	TRBJ2-3	TRBV28
TGTGCCAGCAGCTTGGGGCCTAGCGGTTACACAGATACGCAGTATTTT	CASSLGPSGYTDTQYF	TRBD2	-	TRBJ2-3	TRBV5-4
TGCAGTGCGGACGCAGGGGATACGCAGTATTTT	CSADAGDTQYF	-	-	TRBJ2-3	TRBV20-1
TGCGCCAGCAGCCAACTCTCGGGACTAGCGGGAGATGGCTCCTACAATGAGCAGTTCTTC	CASSQLSGLAGDGSYNEQFF	TRBD2	once	TRBJ2-1	TRBV4-1
TGTGCCAGCAGCTCCATGCCCGGGACATCCCGAAGCTCCTACGAGCAGTACTTC	CASSSMPGTSRSSYEQYF	-	-	TRBJ2-7	TRBV7-2
TGCGCCAGCAGCCTCGGACAGGACACCGGGGAGCTGTTTTTT	CASSLGQDTGELFF	TRBD1	-	TRBJ2-2	TRBV5-1
TGTGCCAGTATCCACGAGGGGGGGCGGTGGACTGAAGCTTTCTTT	CASIHEGGRWTEAFF	-	-	TRBJ1-1	TRBV19
TGTGCCAGTAGTCAAACAACAACATCATACTCTGGAAACACCATATATTTT	CASSQTTTSYSGNTIYF	-	-	TRBJ1-3	TRBV19
TGTGCCAGCAGCCCCAATGGGGGGGTGAACACCATATATTTT	CASSPNGGVNTIYF	-	-	TRBJ1-3	TRBV5-4
TGTGCCAGCAGCTTTCTCGGGACAGCTAATCAGCCCCAGCATTTT	CASSFLGTANQPQHF	TRBD1	-	TRBJ1-5	TRBV7-2
TGCGCCAGCAGCTTGGATGCTCAGGGCTCTGGGGCCAACGTCCTGACTTTC	CASSLDAQGSGANVLTF	-	-	TRBJ2-6	TRBV5-1
TGTGCCAGCAGTGAACAGGGACTAGCGGGGGACGAGACCCAGTACTTC	CASSEQGLAGDETQYF	TRBD2	-	TRBJ2-5	TRBV6-1
TGTGCCAGCAGCTTGGAAGGGGTCTCCCTGGACACTGAAGCTTTCTTT	CASSLEGVSLDTEAFF	-	few	TRBJ1-1	TRBV5-4
TGTGCCAGCTCTAGTTGGGGGGACTCCTACGAGCAGTACTTC	CASSSWGDSYEQYF	-	-	TRBJ2-7	TRBV11-2
TGTGCCAGCAGCCCCTTGGGTTTGAGGGCTGTTGGCTACACCTTC	CASSPLGLRAVGYTF	-	-	TRBJ1-2	TRBV11-2
TGTGCCAGCTCACCTCGGGGCAAGGGCAGGGAAGGCGAGCAGTACTTC	CASSPRGKGREGEQYF	-	once	TRBJ2-7	TRBV18
TGTGCCAGCTCCCCCCTGAACTCCTACGAGCAGTACTTC	CASSPLNSYEQYF	-	-	TRBJ2-7	TRBV18
TGTGCCAGCAGCCCCACTTCAGGGGGCTACACCTTC	CASSPTSGGYTF	-	-	TRBJ1-2	TRBV7-8
TGTGCCAGCGAGCTTAACTATGGCTACACCTTC	CASELNYGYTF	-	-	TRBJ1-2	TRBV30
TGTGCCAGCAGCTCCGAAGCGGTCGGGGAGCTGTTTTTT	CASSSEAVGELFF	-	-	TRBJ2-2	TRBV7-6
TGTGCCAGCAGCCAAGCGGTCTACCCCGACGAGCAGTACTTC	CASSQAVYPDEQYF	-	-	TRBJ2-7	TRBV4-2
TGTGCTAGCAGCGCAGGACTAGCGGGGGGCCAAGAGACCCAGTACTTC	CASSAGLAGGQETQYF	TRBD2	-	TRBJ2-5	TRBV7-7
TGTGCCAGTCTTAAGGGACAGGGTAACTATGGCTACACCTTC	CASLKGQGNYGYTF	TRBD1	-	TRBJ1-2	TRBV19
TGTGCCAGCAGCCCAAGGGGGACGGATCTGAATGAGCAGTTCTTC	CASSPRGTDLNEQFF	-	-	TRBJ2-1	TRBV9
TGTGCCAGCAGTAGGTCCAGGGGAAGAGATACGCAGTATTTT	CASSRSRGRDTQYF	-	-	TRBJ2-3	TRBV28
TGTGCCAGCAGTGAAAGGAGCGATTATGGCTACACCTTC	CASSERSDYGYTF	-	-	TRBJ1-2	TRBV2
TGTGCCAGCAGCTTAGGGACAGGGGGATTCTATGGCTACACCTTC	CASSLGTGGFYGYTF	TRBD1	once	TRBJ1-2	TRBV7-9
TGTGCCAGTACAGGCGGGGACTCTGGAAACACCATATATTTT	CASTGGDSGNTIYF	-	-	TRBJ1-3	TRBV19
TGTGCCAGCAGCGTAGGGCAGCTTACCTACGAGCAGTACTTC	CASSVGQLTYEQYF	-	-	TRBJ2-7	TRBV9
TGTGCCAGCAGCTCCTTAAGGTCTGGCTACACCTTC	CASSSLRSGYTF	-	-	TRBJ1-2	TRBV11-2
TGCAGCGCTACAGGCCTGGGCACTGAAGCTTTCTTT	CSATGLGTEAFF	-	few	TRBJ1-1	TRBV29-1
TGTGCCAGCAGCTACGAGGACAGGGGGGGCTACACCTTC	CASSYEDRGGYTF	TRBD1	-	TRBJ1-2	TRBV13
TGTGCCAGCAGACCCGGGACAGGTACTGGAAACACCATATATTTT	CASRPGTGTGNTIYF	TRBD1	-	TRBJ1-3	TRBV6-5
TGCGCCAGCAGCCCTCGTAGCGGGAGTGGCAATGAGCAGTTCTTC	CASSPRSGSGNEQFF	TRBD2	-	TRBJ2-1	TRBV4-3
TGTGCCAGTAGTATCAGGACATCCTCTGGAAACACCATATATTTT	CASSIRTSSGNTIYF	-	-	TRBJ1-3	TRBV19
TGTGCCAGCAGCTCGATGGGGGGACTGGGCAATCAGCCCCAGCATTTT	CASSSMGGLGNQPQHF	-	-	TRBJ1-5	TRBV7-8
TGTGCCTGGACCCCCGGGACAGGAGCTTTCTTT	CAWTPGTGAFF	TRBD1	few	TRBJ1-1	TRBV30
TGTGCTAGCAGCCCCCGTGGGGGGCCCCAGGCCGGGGAGCTGTTTTTT	CASSPRGGPQAGELFF	-	-	TRBJ2-2	TRBV7-7
TGCGCCAGCAGCCCGGGCGCGGGTACCAATCAGCCCCAGCATTTT	CASSPGAGTNQPQHF	-	-	TRBJ1-5	TRBV5-1
TGTGCCAGCAGCTTTCGGGACGCCGCTAACTATGGCTACACCTTC	CASSFRDAANYGYTF	-	-	TRBJ1-2	TRBV5-4